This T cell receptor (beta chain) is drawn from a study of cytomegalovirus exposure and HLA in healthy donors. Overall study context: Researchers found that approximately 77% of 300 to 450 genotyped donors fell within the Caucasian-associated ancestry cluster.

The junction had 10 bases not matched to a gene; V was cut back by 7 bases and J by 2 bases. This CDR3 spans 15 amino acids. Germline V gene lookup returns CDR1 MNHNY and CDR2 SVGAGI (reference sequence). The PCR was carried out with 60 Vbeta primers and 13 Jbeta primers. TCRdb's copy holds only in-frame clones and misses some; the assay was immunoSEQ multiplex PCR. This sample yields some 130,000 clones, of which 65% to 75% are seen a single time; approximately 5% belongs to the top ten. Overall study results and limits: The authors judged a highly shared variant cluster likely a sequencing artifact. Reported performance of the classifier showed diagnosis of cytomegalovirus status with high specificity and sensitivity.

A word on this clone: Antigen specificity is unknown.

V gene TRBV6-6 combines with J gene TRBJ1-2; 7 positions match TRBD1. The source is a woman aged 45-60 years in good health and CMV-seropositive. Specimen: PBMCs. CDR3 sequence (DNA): TGTGCCAGCACCTTACCCGAGACAGGGAACTATGGCTACACCTTC. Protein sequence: CASTLPETGNYGYTF.